A selection of T cell receptor beta chains follows, all from one sample in a study of blood T cell repertoires in COVID-19. Sequencing was performed with immunoSEQ multiplex PCR; in TCRdb, only in-frame clones are kept and a portion is missing. The profile covers around 100,000 clones, with around 80% appearing a single time and approximately 25% taken by the ten largest. Material for sequencing was peripheral blood. The receptors were sampled from a human donor in a cohort sampled during active COVID-19. Each CDR3 is given with its conserved first and last residue. A D gene is named only where the DNA matches it firmly. For some rows the clone size is stated as once, few or many, or as a class when expanded; others skip it.

D gene,J gene,clone size,V gene,CDR3 protein,CDR3 DNA
TRBD2,TRBJ2-3,-,TRBV18,CASSPGRGSTDTQYF,TGTGCCAGCTCACCCGGGCGGGGGAGCACAGATACGCAGTATTTT
-,TRBJ2-7,-,TRBV9,CASSVGRSQIYEQYF,TGTGCCAGCAGCGTAGGGAGGTCCCAGATCTACGAGCAGTACTTC
-,TRBJ1-5,few,TRBV18,CASSSLQGENQPQHF,TGTGCCAGCTCAAGTTTGCAGGGTGAGAATCAGCCCCAGCATTTT
-,TRBJ2-5,-,TRBV5-1,CASSLSGSSGNLETQYF,TGCGCCAGCAGCTTGTCAGGGAGTAGCGGCAACCTAGAGACCCAGTACTTC
-,TRBJ1-4,-,TRBV9,CASSPTGAVSNEKLFF,TGTGCCAGCAGCCCGACAGGAGCCGTGTCTAATGAAAAACTGTTTTTT
-,TRBJ1-3,-,TRBV18,CASSPAGNGNTIYF,TGTGCCAGCTCACCAGCGGGTAATGGAAACACCATATATTTT
TRBD1,TRBJ1-3,few,TRBV7-6,CASQSSTGNSGNTIYF,TGTGCCAGCCAATCCTCGACAGGGAACTCTGGAAACACCATATATTTT
-,TRBJ1-2,-,TRBV3-1/TRBV3-2,CASSQGGARGDYGYTF,TGTGCCAGCAGCCAAGGCGGGGCCCGCGGGGACTATGGCTACACCTTC
TRBD1,TRBJ2-5,-,TRBV6-5,CASSGGQGVMRTQYF,TGTGCCAGCTCCGGGGGACAGGGAGTTATGCGGACCCAGTACTTC
TRBD2,TRBJ2-3,-,TRBV4-1,CASSLLAGYTDTQYF,TGCGCCAGCAGCTTGCTAGCGGGCTACACAGATACGCAGTATTTT
-,TRBJ1-2,-,TRBV7-9,CASSLDGGARIYGYTF,TGTGCCAGCAGCTTAGATGGAGGGGCTCGGATCTATGGCTACACCTTC
-,TRBJ1-1,-,TRBV9,CASIPQENTEAFF,TGTGCCAGCATCCCACAAGAGAACACTGAAGCTTTCTTT
-,TRBJ2-3,-,TRBV29-1,CSGTLATVADTQYF,TGCAGCGGAACACTAGCTACGGTAGCCGATACGCAGTATTTT
-,TRBJ2-3,-,TRBV19,CASSIDQYAGDTQYF,TGTGCCAGTAGTATAGATCAGTATGCTGGAGATACGCAGTATTTT
-,TRBJ2-5,-,TRBV18,CASSPGAVQETQYF,TGTGCCAGCTCACCGGGGGCAGTCCAAGAGACCCAGTACTTC
-,TRBJ1-4,-,TRBV28,CASSFIGEGAEKLFF,TGTGCCAGCAGTTTCATAGGCGAGGGAGCCGAAAAACTGTTTTTT
TRBD2,TRBJ2-1,few,TRBV2,CASSDSGGAKEQFF,TGTGCCAGCAGTGATAGCGGGGGGGCCAAGGAGCAGTTCTTC
-,TRBJ1-6,-,TRBV28,CASSATDSPLHF,TGTGCCAGCAGTGCAACAGATTCACCCCTCCACTTT
-,TRBJ2-7,few,TRBV27,CASSTDQFTYEQYF,TGTGCCAGCAGTACAGACCAATTCACCTACGAGCAGTACTTC
TRBD2,TRBJ2-7,-,TRBV7-8,CASSLAVAGSTYEQYF,TGTGCCAGCAGCTTAGCGGTAGCGGGGAGCACCTACGAGCAGTACTTC
TRBD2,TRBJ2-5,few,TRBV24-1,CATSPRTSGREGETQYF,TGTGCCACCAGTCCCAGGACTAGCGGGAGAGAGGGGGAGACCCAGTACTTC
-,TRBJ2-3,-,TRBV7-2,CASSLVGRGGINTDTQYF,TGTGCCAGCAGCTTAGTCGGGCGTGGGGGGATTAACACAGATACGCAGTATTTT
TRBD2,TRBJ2-1,-,TRBV7-6,CASSFGTSGTYNEQFF,TGTGCCAGCAGCTTCGGGACTAGCGGGACTTACAATGAGCAGTTCTTC
TRBD2,TRBJ2-2,-,TRBV2,CASKAGGRTGELFF,TGTGCCAGTAAAGCGGGGGGCAGAACCGGGGAGCTGTTTTTT
-,TRBJ2-4,-,TRBV19,CASSTFPPQGLAKNIQYF,TGTGCCAGTAGTACATTCCCCCCCCAGGGTCTAGCCAAAAACATTCAGTACTTC
TRBD1,TRBJ2-2,few,TRBV11-1,CASSLATGGGRAGELFF,TGTGCCAGCAGCTTAGCCACAGGGGGCGGTCGGGCCGGGGAGCTGTTTTTT
TRBD1,TRBJ1-1,-,TRBV9,CASSVAGGANTEAFF,TGTGCCAGCAGCGTAGCAGGGGGCGCGAACACTGAAGCTTTCTTT
-,TRBJ1-1,-,TRBV7-2,CASSLDTNTEAFF,TGTGCCAGCAGCTTAGACACGAACACTGAAGCTTTCTTT
TRBD2,TRBJ2-3,-,TRBV27,CASSPPGLGADTQYF,TGTGCCAGCAGTCCCCCGGGACTAGGTGCAGATACGCAGTATTTT
-,TRBJ1-2,-,TRBV7-9,CASSLARTALGGYTF,TGTGCCAGCAGCTTAGCGAGGACAGCCCTGGGAGGCTACACCTTC
-,TRBJ1-2,-,TRBV6-1,CASSEQTIHGYTF,TGTGCCAGCAGTGAACAGACAATCCATGGCTACACCTTC
-,TRBJ2-2,few,TRBV6-4,CASSKSAVSNTGELFF,TGTGCCAGCAGTAAGTCAGCGGTATCGAACACCGGGGAGCTGTTTTTT
TRBD1,TRBJ2-7,-,TRBV10-3,CAISEDRGPYEQYF,TGTGCCATCAGTGAGGACAGGGGACCCTACGAGCAGTACTTC
-,TRBJ2-5,-,TRBV6-5,CASSTGPQGETQYF,TGTGCCAGCAGTACAGGGCCCCAGGGGGAGACCCAGTACTTC
-,TRBJ1-2,-,TRBV7-2,CASSSFQGLGGYTF,TGTGCCAGCAGCTCCTTTCAGGGACTCGGTGGCTACACCTTC
-,TRBJ2-2,once,TRBV15,CATSRVAVNTGELFF,TGTGCCACCAGCAGAGTAGCGGTTAACACCGGGGAGCTGTTTTTT
TRBD1,TRBJ1-5,-,TRBV25-1,CASSGQGLYQPQHF,TGTGCCAGCAGTGGACAGGGGCTCTATCAGCCCCAGCATTTT
TRBD1,TRBJ1-1,-,TRBV5-5,CASSLLGQGSNTEAFF,TGTGCCAGCAGCTTGCTGGGACAGGGCTCGAACACTGAAGCTTTCTTT
TRBD2,TRBJ2-1,-,TRBV7-7,CASSLSSGSYNEQFF,TGTGCTAGCAGCTTATCTAGCGGGAGCTACAATGAGCAGTTCTTC
-,TRBJ1-5,once,TRBV18,CASSPGTLNQPQHF,TGTGCCAGCTCACCGGGGACACTTAATCAGCCCCAGCATTTT
TRBD1,TRBJ2-7,-,TRBV18,CASSLGTDFYEQYF,TGTGCCAGCTCACTGGGGACAGACTTCTACGAGCAGTACTTC